This T cell receptor beta chain was profiled in a study of blood T cell repertoires in COVID-19 (TCRdb year 2020). Regarding the complete study: ImmuneRACE Cohort 3 recovered participants were defined by two consecutive negative NP/OP PCR tests, healthcare professional clearance, or symptom resolution. The prospective study material was composed of cDNA or gDNA derived from T cells, B-cell-depleted T cells, or PBMCs. The repertoires were released in a freely available public database meant as a resource for research on the immune response to SARS-CoV-2. Sample metadata almost always included a de-identified subject ID, COVID-19 status, age in years and sex. The samples were drawn from two sources: the first 160 participants of the ongoing ImmuneRACE study, and over 950 subjects contributed by 6 global collaborators. The collaborator samples originated in the United States, Italy and Spain and spanned the acute and convalescent phases of COVID-19. Where available, HLA class I and class II types were taken from metadata supplied by the sample provider and were not determined by assay-based typing. Subjects who had been exposed to COVID-19, were actively infected with it, or had recovered from it provided the deeply sampled blood TCRbeta repertoires that made up the dataset. Points the paper makes about the study in general: The quantity of clinical and demographic metadata differed by source and by participant and was supplied without curation.

In the prospective study, participants were roughly 18 to 100 years old, resided in fewer than 25 geographic areas of the United States, and were enrolled through a virtual design. In the prospective study, cohorts were assigned on the basis of participant-reported clinical history obtained from a screening survey and a study questionnaire. In the prospective study, mobile phlebotomists collected whole blood, serum and a nasopharyngeal or oropharyngeal swab from each participant. Prospective study participants could optionally give additional blood draws and questionnaires over a roughly two-month period. Before DNA extraction, blood samples from the prospective study were shipped at room temperature or frozen. The count of this clone is one. The clone's antigen remains unknown. Nothing much larger sits one base from this clone, and base qualities are not available. The immunoSEQ Assay, a bias-controlled multiplex PCR, was used to amplify TCRbeta CDR3 regions from genomic DNA. The paper's processing steps were these. The number of nucleated cells in each sample was estimated from the amplification of reference gene primers within the assay. To quantify the absolute abundance of each unique TCRbeta CDR3 rearrangement, sequence reads were collapsed and filtered. Productive Simpson clonality was computed per sample as the square root of Simpson's diversity index over productive rearrangements. In its TCRdb copy, this immuneACCESS table keeps in-frame sequences only and misses some clones. Where compared with another copy, unresolved V genes explain less than half of these, and the others have no known cause. V, J and clone size are taken as reported in that table, and D and trimming were inferred from the DNA itself. The sample includes approximately 360,000 clones, with more than 75% observed a single time. The ten most abundant clones make up roughly 2% of the sample.

CDR1 and CDR2 were assigned from the germline V gene (reference sequence) as SEHNR and FQNEAQ. The CDR3 goes from the cysteine to the phenylalanine over 13 residues. Left in the record is the CDR3 DNA by itself, 39 bases read in frame from the first base. Trimming accounts for 5 bases at V and 5 bases at J, while the number of junction bases matched to no gene is 5. The chain was built from TRBV7-9 and TRBJ1-2, with TRBD1 identical over 7 junction bases. This receptor was taken from a man in his forties in a cohort exposed to, infected with or recovered from COVID-19 (not recorded which). Sequenced input: PBMCs or T cells enriched from blood (not recorded which). The bases are TGTGCCAGCAGCCGCACAGGGGAATATGGCTACACCTTC. This gives the protein CASSRTGEYGYTF.